This entry features one T cell receptor beta chain sequence. With a much larger clone just one base away, this may be a read error. The data are from a study of blood T cells in healthy people across ages. Sample-barcoded 5' priming and a J-beta primer mix drove a second PCR of about 7 to 12 cycles. Per-sample output comprised a minimum of 2.5 million paired-end reads containing CDR3. In TCRdb, the 5' RACE reads were re-called with MiXCR into one record per CDR3 protein. The sample consists of about 1 million distinct CDR3 sequences, 45% of them appearing once. The CDR3 spans 15 residues. CDR1 is SGHRS, CDR2 YFSETQ, per germline.

Sequencing input: blood. The source of this sequence is a woman between 55 and 75 years old in good health. The rearrangement links TRBV5-1 to TRBJ2-6, with a tentative D call TRBD2 (5 bases). The CDR3 protein is CASSLVGVRTNVPTF. As DNA, the CDR3 is TGCGCCAGCAGCTTGGTGGGAGTTCGGACCAACGTCCCGACTTTC.